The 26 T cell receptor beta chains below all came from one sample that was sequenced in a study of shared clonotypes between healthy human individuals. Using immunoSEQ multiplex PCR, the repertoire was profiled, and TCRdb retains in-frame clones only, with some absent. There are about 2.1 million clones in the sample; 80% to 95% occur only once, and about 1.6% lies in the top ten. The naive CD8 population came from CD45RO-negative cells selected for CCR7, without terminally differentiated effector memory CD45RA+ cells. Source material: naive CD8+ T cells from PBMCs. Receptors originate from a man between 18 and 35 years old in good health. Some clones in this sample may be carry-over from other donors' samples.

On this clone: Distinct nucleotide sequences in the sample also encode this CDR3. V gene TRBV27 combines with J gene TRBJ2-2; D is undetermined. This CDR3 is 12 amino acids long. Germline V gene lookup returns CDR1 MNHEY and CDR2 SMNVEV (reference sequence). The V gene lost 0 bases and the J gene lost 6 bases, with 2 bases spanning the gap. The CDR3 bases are TGTGCCAGCAGTTTATCCCCCGGGGAGCTGTTTTTT. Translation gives CASSLSPGELFF.

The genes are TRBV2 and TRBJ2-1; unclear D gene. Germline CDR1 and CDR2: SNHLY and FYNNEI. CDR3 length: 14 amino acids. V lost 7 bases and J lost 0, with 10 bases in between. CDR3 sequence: CASNAVSSYNEQFF. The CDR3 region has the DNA TGTGCCAGCAACGCTGTGAGCTCCTACAATGAGCAGTTCTTC.

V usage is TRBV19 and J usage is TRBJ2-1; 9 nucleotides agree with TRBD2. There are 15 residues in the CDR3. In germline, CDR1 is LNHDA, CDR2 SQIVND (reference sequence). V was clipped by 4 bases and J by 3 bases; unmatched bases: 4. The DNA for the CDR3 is TGTGCCAGTAGTACAATGACTAGCGGCTACAATGAGCAGTTCTTC. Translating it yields CASSTMTSGYNEQFF.

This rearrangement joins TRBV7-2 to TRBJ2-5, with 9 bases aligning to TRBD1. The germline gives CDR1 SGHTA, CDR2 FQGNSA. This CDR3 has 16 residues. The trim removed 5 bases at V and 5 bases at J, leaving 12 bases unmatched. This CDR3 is CASSTKTGGRRETQYF. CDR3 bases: TGTGCCAGCAGCACGAAGACAGGGGGAAGGCGGGAGACCCAGTACTTC.

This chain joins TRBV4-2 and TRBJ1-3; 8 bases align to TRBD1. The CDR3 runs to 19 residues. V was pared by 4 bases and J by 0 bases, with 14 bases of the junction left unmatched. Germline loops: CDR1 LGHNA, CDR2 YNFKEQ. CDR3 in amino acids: CASSLDRALLPRSGNTIYF. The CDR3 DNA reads TGTGCCAGCAGCCTGGACAGGGCCCTTCTCCCTCGCTCTGGAAACACCATATATTTT.

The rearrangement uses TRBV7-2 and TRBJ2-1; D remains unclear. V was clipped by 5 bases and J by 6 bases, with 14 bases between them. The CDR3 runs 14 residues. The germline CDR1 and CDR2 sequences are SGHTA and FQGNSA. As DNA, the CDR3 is TGTGCCAGCAGCAGAGGACCCCGAGGCAATGAGCAGTTCTTC. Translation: CASSRGPRGNEQFF.

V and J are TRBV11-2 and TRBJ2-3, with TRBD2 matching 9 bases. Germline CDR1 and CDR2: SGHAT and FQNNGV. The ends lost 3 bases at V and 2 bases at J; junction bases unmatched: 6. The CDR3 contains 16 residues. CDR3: CASSLLTSGPTDTQYF. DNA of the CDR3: TGTGCCAGCAGCTTGTTAACTAGCGGGCCCACAGATACGCAGTATTTT.

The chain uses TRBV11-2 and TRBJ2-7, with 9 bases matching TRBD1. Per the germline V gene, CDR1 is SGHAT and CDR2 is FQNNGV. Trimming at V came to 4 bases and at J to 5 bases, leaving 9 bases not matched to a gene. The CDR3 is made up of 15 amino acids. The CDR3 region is CASSSRDRVSHEQYF. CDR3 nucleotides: TGTGCCAGCAGCTCCCGGGACAGGGTATCGCACGAGCAGTACTTC.

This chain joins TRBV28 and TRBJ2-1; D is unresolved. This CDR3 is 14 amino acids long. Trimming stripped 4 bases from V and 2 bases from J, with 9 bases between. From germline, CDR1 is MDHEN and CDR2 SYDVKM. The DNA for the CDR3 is TGTGCCAGCAGTTCAATTGTCACCTACAATGAGCAGTTCTTC. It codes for CASSSIVTYNEQFF.

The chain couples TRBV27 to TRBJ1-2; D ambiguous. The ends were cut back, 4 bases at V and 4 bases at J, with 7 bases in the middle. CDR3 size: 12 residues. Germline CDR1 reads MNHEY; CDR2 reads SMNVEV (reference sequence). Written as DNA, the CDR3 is TGTGCCAGCAGTTCGGGGTTCTATGGCTACACCTTC. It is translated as CASSSGFYGYTF.

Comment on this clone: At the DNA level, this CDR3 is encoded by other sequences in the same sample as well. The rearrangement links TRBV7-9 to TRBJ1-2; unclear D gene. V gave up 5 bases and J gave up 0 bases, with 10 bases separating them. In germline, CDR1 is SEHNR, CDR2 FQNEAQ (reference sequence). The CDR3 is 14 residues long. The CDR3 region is CASSLPLTNYGYTF. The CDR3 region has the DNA TGTGCCAGCAGCCTCCCATTAACTAACTATGGCTACACCTTC.

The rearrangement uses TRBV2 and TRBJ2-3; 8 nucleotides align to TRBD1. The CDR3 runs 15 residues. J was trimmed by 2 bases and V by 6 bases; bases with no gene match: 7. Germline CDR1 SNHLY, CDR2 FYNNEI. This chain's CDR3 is CASRPTGVATDTQYF. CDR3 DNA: TGTGCCAGCAGGCCGACAGGGGTCGCCACAGATACGCAGTATTTT.

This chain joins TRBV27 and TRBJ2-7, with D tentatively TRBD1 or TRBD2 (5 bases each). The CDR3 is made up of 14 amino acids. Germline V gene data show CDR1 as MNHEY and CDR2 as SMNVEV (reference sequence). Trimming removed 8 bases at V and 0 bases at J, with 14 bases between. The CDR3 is CASAPGRTSYEQYF. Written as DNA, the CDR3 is TGTGCCAGCGCCCCGGGGCGGACCTCCTACGAGCAGTACTTC.

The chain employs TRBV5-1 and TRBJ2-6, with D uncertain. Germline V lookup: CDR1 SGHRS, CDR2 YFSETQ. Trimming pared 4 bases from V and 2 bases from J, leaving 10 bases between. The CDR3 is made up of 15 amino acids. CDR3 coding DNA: TGCGCCAGCAGCGCACCCTCAGCTGGGGCCAACGTCCTGACTTTC. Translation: CASSAPSAGANVLTF.

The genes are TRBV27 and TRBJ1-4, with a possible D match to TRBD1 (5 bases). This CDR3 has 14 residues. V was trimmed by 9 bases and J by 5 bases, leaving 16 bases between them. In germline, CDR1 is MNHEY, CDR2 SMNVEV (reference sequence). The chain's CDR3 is CARVWGRENEKLFF. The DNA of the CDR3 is TGTGCCAGGGTTTGGGGCAGGGAGAATGAAAAACTGTTTTTT.

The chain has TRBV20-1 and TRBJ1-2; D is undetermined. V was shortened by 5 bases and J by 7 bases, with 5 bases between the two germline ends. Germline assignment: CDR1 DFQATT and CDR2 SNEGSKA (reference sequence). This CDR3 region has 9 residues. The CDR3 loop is CSAPAGYTF. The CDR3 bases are TGCAGTGCTCCCGCTGGCTACACCTTC.

Here the CDR3 reads CASSLGVRHTSSGNTIYF. The CDR3 bases are TGTGCCAGCAGCTTGGGGGTGAGGCATACGAGCTCTGGAAACACCATATATTTT. The chain employs TRBV5-5 and TRBJ1-3; D not resolved. CDR1 is SGHKS, CDR2 YYEKEE, per germline (reference sequence). With 0 bases removed from V and 0 bases from J, the gap between germline ends came to 16 bases. This CDR3 comprises 18 residues.

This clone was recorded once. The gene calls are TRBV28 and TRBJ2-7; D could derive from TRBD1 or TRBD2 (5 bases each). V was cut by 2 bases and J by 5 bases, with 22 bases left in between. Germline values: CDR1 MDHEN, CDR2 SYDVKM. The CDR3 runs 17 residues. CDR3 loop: CASSLVLAGALRHEQYF. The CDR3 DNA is TGTGCCAGCAGTTTAGTTCTAGCCGGGGCCCTCCGCCACGAGCAGTACTTC.

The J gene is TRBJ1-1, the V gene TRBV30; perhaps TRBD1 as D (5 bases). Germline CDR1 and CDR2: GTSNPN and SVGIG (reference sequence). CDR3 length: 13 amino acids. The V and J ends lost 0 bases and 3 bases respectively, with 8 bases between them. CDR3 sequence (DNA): TGTGCCTGGAGTGTGTTAGGGGACACTGAAGCTTTCTTT. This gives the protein CAWSVLGDTEAFF.

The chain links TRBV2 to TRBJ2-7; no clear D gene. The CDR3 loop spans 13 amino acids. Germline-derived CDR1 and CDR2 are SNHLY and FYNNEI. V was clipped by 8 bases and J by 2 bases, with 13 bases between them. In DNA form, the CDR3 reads TGTGCCAGCCACCAAGGGTCCACCTACGAGCAGTACTTC. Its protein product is CASHQGSTYEQYF.

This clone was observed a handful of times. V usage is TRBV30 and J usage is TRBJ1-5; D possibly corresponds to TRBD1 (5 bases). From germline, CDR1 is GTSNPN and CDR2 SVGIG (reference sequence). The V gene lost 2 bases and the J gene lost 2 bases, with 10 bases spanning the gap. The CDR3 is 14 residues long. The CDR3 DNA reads TGTGCCTGGAGTTCAGGGATGGGCAATCAGCCCCAGCATTTT. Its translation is CAWSSGMGNQPQHF.

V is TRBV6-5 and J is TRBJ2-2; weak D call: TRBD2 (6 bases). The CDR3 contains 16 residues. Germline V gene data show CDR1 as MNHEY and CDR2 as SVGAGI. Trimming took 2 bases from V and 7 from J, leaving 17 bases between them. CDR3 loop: CASSYMAGRIDGELFF. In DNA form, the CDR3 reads TGTGCCAGCAGTTACATGGCGGGACGGATAGACGGGGAGCTGTTTTTT.

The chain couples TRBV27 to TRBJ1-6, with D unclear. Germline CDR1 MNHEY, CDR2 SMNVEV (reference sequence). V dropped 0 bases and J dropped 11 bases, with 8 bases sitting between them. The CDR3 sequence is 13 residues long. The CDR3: CASSLSLRAPLHF. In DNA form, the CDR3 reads TGTGCCAGCAGTTTATCGTTGAGGGCACCCCTCCACTTT.

The CDR3 reads CASSLGTGDHYGYTF. For the CDR3, the DNA is TGTGCCAGCTCACTAGGGACAGGGGATCACTATGGCTACACCTTC. This chain uses TRBV18 with TRBJ1-2; 10 nucleotides match TRBD1. With V trimmed by 4 bases and J by 3 bases, 5 bases remained unmatched. Germline V gene data show CDR1 as KGHSH and CDR2 as LQKENI. This CDR3 has 15 residues. The variable domain in full, with the rest retrieved from reference TRBV18 and TRBJ1-2, is NAGVMQNPRHLVRRRGQEARLRCSPMKGHSHVYWYRQLPEEGLKFMVYLQKENIIDESGMPKERFSAEFPKEGPSILRIQQVVRGDSAAYFCASSLGTGDHYGYTFGSGTRLTVV.

DNA for the CDR3: TGCGCCAGCAGCTTGAGTACCGGGACAGGTCACTACGAGCAGTACTTC. Translating it yields CASSLSTGTGHYEQYF. The chain employs TRBV5-1 and TRBJ2-7; 8 bases match TRBD1. This CDR3 comprises 16 residues. The germline gives CDR1 SGHRS, CDR2 YFSETQ. Trimming took 1 base from V and 3 from J; bases not matched to a gene: 9. Variable domain in full (rest from reference TRBV5-1 and TRBJ2-7): KAGVTQTPRYLIKTRGQQVTLSCSPISGHRSVSWYQQTPGQGLQFLFEYFSETQRNKGNFPGRFSGRQFSNSRSEMNVSTLELGDSALYLCASSLSTGTGHYEQYFGPGTRLTVT.

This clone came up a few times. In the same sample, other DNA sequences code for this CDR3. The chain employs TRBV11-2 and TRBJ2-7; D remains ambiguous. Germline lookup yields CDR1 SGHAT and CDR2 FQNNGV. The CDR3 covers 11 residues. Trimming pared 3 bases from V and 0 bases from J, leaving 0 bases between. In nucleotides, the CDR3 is TGTGCCAGCAGCTTCTCCTACGAGCAGTACTTC. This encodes CASSFSYEQYF.